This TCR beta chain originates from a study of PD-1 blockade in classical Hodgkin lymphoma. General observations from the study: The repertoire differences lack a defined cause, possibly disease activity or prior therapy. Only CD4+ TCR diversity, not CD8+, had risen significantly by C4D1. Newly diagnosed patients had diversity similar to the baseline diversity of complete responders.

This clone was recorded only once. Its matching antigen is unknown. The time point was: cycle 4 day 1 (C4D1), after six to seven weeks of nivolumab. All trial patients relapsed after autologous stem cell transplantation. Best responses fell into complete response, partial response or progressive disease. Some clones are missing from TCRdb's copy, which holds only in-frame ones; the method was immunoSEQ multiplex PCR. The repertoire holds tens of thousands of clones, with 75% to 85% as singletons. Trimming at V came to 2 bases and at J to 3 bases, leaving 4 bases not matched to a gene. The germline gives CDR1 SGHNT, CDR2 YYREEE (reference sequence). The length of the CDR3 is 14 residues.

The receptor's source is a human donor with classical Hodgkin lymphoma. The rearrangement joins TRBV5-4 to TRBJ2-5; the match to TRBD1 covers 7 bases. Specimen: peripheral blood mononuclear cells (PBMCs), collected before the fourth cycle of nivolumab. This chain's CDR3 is CASSFGQVEETQYF. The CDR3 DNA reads TGTGCCAGCAGCTTTGGACAGGTCGAAGAGACCCAGTACTTC.